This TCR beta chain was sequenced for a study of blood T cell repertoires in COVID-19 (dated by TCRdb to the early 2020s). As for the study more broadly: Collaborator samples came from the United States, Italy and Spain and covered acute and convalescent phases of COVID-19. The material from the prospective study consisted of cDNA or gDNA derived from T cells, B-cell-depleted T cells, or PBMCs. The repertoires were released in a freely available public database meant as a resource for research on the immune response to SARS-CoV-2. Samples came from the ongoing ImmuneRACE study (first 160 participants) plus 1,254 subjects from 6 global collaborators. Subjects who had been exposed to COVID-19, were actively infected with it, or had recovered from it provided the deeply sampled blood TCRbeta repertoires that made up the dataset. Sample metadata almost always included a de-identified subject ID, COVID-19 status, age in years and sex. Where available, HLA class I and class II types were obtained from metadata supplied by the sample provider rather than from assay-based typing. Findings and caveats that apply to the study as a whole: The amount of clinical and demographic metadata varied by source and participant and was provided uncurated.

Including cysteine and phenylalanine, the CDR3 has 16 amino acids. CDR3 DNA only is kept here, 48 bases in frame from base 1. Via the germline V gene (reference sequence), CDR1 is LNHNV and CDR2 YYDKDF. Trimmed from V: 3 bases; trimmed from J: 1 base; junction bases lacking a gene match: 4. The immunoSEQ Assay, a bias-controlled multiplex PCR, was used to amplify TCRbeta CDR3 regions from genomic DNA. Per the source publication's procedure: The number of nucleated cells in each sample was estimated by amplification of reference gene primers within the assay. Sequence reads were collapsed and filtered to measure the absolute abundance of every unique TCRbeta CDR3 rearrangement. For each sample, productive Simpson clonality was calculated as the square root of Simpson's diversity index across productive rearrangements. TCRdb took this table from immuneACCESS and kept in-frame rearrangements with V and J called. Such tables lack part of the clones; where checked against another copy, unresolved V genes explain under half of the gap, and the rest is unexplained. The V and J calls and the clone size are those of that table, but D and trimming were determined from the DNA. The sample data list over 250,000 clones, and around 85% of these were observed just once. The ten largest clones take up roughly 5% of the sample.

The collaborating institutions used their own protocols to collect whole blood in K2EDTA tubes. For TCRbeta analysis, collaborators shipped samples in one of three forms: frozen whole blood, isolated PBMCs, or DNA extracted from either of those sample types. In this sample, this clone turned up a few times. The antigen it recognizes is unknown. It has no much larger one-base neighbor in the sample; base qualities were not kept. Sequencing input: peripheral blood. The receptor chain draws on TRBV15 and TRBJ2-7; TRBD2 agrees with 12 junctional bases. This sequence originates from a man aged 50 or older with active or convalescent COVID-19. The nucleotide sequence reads TGTGCCACCAGCAGTGCAGGACTAGCGGGATCCTACGAGCAGTACTTC. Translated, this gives CATSSAGLAGSYEQYF.